This T cell receptor beta chain was profiled in a study of blood T cell repertoires in COVID-19. Study overall: PBMCs, B-cell-depleted T cells, or T cells were the source of the cDNA or gDNA that made up the material.

V was shortened by 5 bases and J by 0 bases, with 16 bases between the two germline ends. The CDR3 runs 16 residues. Germline V CDR1 and CDR2: SEHNR, FQNEAQ (reference sequence). The repertoire was sequenced with immunoSEQ multiplex PCR; TCRdb's copy has only in-frame clones and lacks some. This table has some 350,000 clones, approximately 89% appearing once. The source material was PBMCs or T cells enriched from blood (not recorded which). This receptor was identified in a man in his thirties or forties who had recovered from COVID-19. The chain joins TRBV7-9 to TRBJ1-2; the D gene is possibly TRBD1 (6 bases). CDR3 nucleotides: TGTGCCAGCAGCCCACACTTTAACAGGGCTAACTATGGCTACACCTTC. Translation gives CASSPHFNRANYGYTF.